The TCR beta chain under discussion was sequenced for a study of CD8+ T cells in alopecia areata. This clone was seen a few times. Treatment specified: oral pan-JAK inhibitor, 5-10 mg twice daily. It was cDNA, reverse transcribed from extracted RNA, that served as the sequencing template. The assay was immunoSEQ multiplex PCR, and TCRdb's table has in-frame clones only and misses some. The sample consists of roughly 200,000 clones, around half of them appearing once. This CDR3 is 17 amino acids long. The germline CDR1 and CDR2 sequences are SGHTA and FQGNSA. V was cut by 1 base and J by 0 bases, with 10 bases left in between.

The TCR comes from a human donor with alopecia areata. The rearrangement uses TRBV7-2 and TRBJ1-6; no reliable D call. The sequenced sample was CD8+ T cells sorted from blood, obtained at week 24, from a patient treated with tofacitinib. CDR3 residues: CASSLDPYSSYNSPLHF. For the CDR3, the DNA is TGTGCCAGCAGCTTAGACCCCTACAGCTCCTATAATTCACCCCTCCACTTT.